This T cell receptor (beta chain) was recovered during a study of technical replicates of blood from a few donors (dated by TCRdb to 2015 to 2018). Library construction relied on the immunoSEQ multiplex PCR assay. TCRdb holds this immuneACCESS table with in-frame rearrangements only. Some clones are missing; in checked studies, unresolved V genes explain under half, and the rest has no known cause. Present in this sample are about 85,000 clones, 90% to 95% of which were seen just once. The leading ten clones occupy less than 0.25% of the sample. Turning to this clone: No antigen is known for it. There are no base qualities to consult, and no much larger clone falls within one base. Other DNA sequences within the sample encode an identical CDR3.

The germline V gene (reference sequence) supplies CDR1 MNHNY and CDR2 SVGAGI. Relative to germline, V is missing 10 bases and J is missing 4 bases, with 17 bases of the junction outside any gene match. The CDR3 holds 16 amino acids from the cysteine to the phenylalanine. The read is trimmed to its CDR3 DNA, 48 bases read in frame from base 1. Sequencing input: T cells isolated from PBMCs. Recombination joined TRBV6-6 with TRBJ2-7; TRBD1 matches 9 bases in the middle. The sequence was collected from a human donor in good health. The nucleotides are TGTGCCACCAATAGGGGATTCGGACAGGGGATTTACGAGCAGTACTTC. Its protein is CATNRGFGQGIYEQYF.